The rows below give T cell receptor beta chains drawn from one sample of a study of blood T cell repertoires in COVID-19. TCRdb's copy holds only in-frame clones and misses some; the assay was immunoSEQ multiplex PCR. The data show some 180,000 clones, around 81% seen once. Sequencing was performed on peripheral blood. The receptors stem from a man in his 70s with active or convalescent COVID-19. Each CDR3 is given without its conserved first and last residue. A D gene is named only where the DNA matches it firmly.

>TRBJ2-1|TRBV27|NA
ASSLKDPGGREQF
>TRBJ2-2|TRBV6-5|NA
ASSLMVNAGELF
>TRBJ1-2|TRBV2|NA
ASSPERMESGYT
>TRBJ1-1|TRBV6-5|NA
ASAAYPEAF
>TRBJ2-7|TRBV21-1|NA
ASSKAHPREHHHPYEQY
>TRBJ2-7|TRBV5-1|NA
ASSFFSVSYEQY
>TRBJ2-7|TRBV3-1/TRBV3-2|TRBD1
ASSQDRQGSYEQY
>TRBJ2-1|TRBV18|TRBD1
ASSPPGGLGYNEQF
>TRBJ2-5|TRBV2|TRBD1
ASRLSTGMETQY
>TRBJ1-1|TRBV13|TRBD1
ASSKGQGGDTEAF
>TRBJ2-3|TRBV7-2|NA
ASSPPFPGGTDTQY
>TRBJ1-2|TRBV28|TRBD1
ASSSPRTGGNYGYT
>TRBJ1-1|TRBV11-2|TRBD1
ASSLTGQAF
>TRBJ2-1|TRBV7-2|NA
ASSKPQGLAYNEQF
>TRBJ1-5|TRBV7-2|NA
ASSKQPNQPQH
>TRBJ2-2|TRBV6-1|NA
ASSDFPWGVLKNTGELF
>TRBJ1-1|TRBV12-5|TRBD1
ASGQGQVYMGNTEAF
>TRBJ1-2|TRBV3-1/TRBV3-2|TRBD1
ASSKTGAASNYGYT
>TRBJ1-3|TRBV7-8|NA
ASSYRGGSGRSGNTIY
>TRBJ2-3|TRBV5-1|TRBD2
ASSSGLAEDTQY
>TRBJ2-5|TRBV7-2|NA
ASSRSGRGETQY
>TRBJ1-2|TRBV3-1/TRBV3-2|NA
ASSQTLDRFYGYT
>TRBJ2-7|TRBV7-8|TRBD1
ASSLLGQVPSEQY
>TRBJ1-3|TRBV18|NA
ASSPRLGDTIY
>TRBJ2-2|TRBV29-1|NA
SARGAPNTGELF
>TRBJ1-4|TRBV27|TRBD1
ASRGTATNEKLF
>TRBJ2-2|TRBV6-2/TRBV6-3|TRBD2
ASSRLAGVGGELF
>TRBJ1-3|TRBV27|NA
ASSSDRNSGNTIY
>TRBJ1-1|TRBV6-6|NA
ASRSPGERTEAF
>TRBJ2-7|TRBV2|NA
ASTGGQGYEQY
>TRBJ1-1|TRBV19|NA
ASSIVADGKAF
>TRBJ2-2|TRBV7-2|NA
ASSSGHNTGELF
>TRBJ2-7|TRBV9|TRBD1
ASSVGQGWSYEQY
>TRBJ2-5|TRBV9|NA
ASKGIQETQY
>TRBJ1-2|TRBV6-1|NA
ASSEQGRYYGYT
>TRBJ2-1|TRBV7-2|NA
ASSFDPSTGNEQF
>TRBJ2-3|TRBV10-3|NA
AISETWTASTDTQY
>TRBJ1-4|TRBV29-1|TRBD1
SVAQGALDEKLF
>TRBJ1-2|TRBV5-1|TRBD1
ASSKGQQNYGYT
>TRBJ1-2|TRBV28|TRBD1
ASSVLDRGRVGYT
>TRBJ2-1|TRBV5-1|NA
ASSLSGVGQF
>TRBJ2-3|TRBV5-5|TRBD2
ASSFWREFASSTDTQY
>TRBJ1-3|TRBV5-1|TRBD1
ASSITGGSGNTIY
>TRBJ1-1|TRBV2|TRBD1
ASRETGAPGTEAF
>TRBJ2-1|TRBV6-2/TRBV6-3|TRBD1
ASSPTGTENYNEQF
>TRBJ2-7|TRBV11-2|NA
ASSSYHGQSSYEQY
>TRBJ2-7|TRBV10-1|NA
ASTDWGTYEQY
>TRBJ1-3|TRBV5-5|NA
ASSSRPAGAAGNTIY
>TRBJ1-2|TRBV28|TRBD1
ASSLAGGLYGYT
>TRBJ1-2|TRBV7-2|TRBD1
ASSLGTGVNYGYT
>TRBJ1-1|TRBV24-1|TRBD1
ATSDEGQGAPVTEAF
>TRBJ2-5|TRBV7-7|TRBD2
ASSLGLSGGETQY
>TRBJ1-6|TRBV12-3/TRBV12-4|NA
ASSLTGGSPLH
>TRBJ2-1|TRBV6-2/TRBV6-3|NA
ASSFDTYNEQF
>TRBJ2-2|TRBV27|NA
ASSLTPGLGSGELF
>TRBJ1-2|TRBV6-2/TRBV6-3|NA
ASSPGHRYGYT
>TRBJ1-5|TRBV30|NA
AWSVGGSNQPQH
>TRBJ2-7|TRBV5-8|TRBD1
ASSFPTGWSYEQY
>TRBJ2-7|TRBV5-1|NA
ASSLETGKRY